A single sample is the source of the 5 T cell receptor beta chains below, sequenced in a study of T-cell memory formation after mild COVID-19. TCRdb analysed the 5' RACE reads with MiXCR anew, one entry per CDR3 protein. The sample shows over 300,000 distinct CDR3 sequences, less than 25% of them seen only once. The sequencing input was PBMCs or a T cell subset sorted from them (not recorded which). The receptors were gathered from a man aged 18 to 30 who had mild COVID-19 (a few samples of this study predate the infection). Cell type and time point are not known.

CDR3 region: CASSQTGFKGYTF. In DNA, the CDR3 is TGTGCCAGCAGCCAGACAGGGTTCAAGGGCTACACCTTC. The chain recombines TRBV5-5 with TRBJ1-2; TRBD1 matches 7 bases. CDR3 length equals 13 residues. Germline V lookup: CDR1 SGHKS, CDR2 YYEKEE (reference sequence). V shed 4 bases, J shed 8 bases, and the junction held 8 bases outside the gene matches.

The CDR3: CATSDLGRNTGELFF. The CDR3 bases are TGTGCCACCAGTGATTTAGGTAGGAACACCGGGGAGCTGTTTTTT. V usage is TRBV24-1 and J usage is TRBJ2-2, with D uncertain. The CDR3 length is 15 residues. Germline loops: CDR1 KGHDR, CDR2 SFDVKD. V lost 1 base, J lost 1 base, and 6 bases lay in between.

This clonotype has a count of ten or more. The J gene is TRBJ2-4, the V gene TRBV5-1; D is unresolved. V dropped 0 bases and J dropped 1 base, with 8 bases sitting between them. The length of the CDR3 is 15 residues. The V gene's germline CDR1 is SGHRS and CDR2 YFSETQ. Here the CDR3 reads CASSLDGWAKNIQYF. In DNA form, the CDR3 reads TGCGCCAGCAGCTTGGATGGGTGGGCCAAAAACATTCAGTACTTC.

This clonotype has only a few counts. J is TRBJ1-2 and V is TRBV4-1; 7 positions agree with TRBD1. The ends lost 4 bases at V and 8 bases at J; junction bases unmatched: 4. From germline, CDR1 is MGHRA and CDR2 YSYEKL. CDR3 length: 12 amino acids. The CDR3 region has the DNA TGCGCCAGCAGCCCACAGGGGACCGGCTACACCTTC. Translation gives CASSPQGTGYTF.

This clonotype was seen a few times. CDR3 residues: CASSYSKGNYGYTF. Written as DNA, the CDR3 is TGTGCCAGCAGTTACTCGAAGGGAAACTATGGCTACACCTTC. The V call is TRBV6-6, the J call TRBJ1-2; D is ambiguous. Germline V CDR1 and CDR2: MNHNY, SVGAGI (reference sequence). Trimming shortened V by 0 bases and J by 2 bases, and 7 bases separated the two germline ends. This CDR3 is built from 14 residues.